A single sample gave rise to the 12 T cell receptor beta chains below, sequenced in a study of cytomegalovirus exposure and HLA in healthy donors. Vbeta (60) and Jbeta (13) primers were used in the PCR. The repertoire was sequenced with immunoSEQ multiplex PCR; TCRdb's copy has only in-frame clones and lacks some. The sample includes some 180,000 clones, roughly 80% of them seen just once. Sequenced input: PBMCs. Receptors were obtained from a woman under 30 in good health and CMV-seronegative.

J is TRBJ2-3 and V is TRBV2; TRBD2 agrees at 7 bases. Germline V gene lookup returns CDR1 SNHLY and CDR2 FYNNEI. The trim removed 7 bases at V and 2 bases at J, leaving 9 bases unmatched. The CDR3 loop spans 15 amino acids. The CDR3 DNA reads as TGTGCCAGCACTACCGGGCTAGCGGTCACAGATACGCAGTATTTT. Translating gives CASTTGLAVTDTQYF.

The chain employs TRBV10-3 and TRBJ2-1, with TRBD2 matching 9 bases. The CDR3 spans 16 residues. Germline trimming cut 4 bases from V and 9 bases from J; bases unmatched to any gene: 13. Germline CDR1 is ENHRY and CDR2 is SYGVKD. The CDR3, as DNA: TGTGCCATCAGTGGGTGGAGTAGCGGGAGCACCGGTGAGCAGTTCTTC. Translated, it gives CAISGWSSGSTGEQFF.

The DNA for the CDR3 is TGTGCCAGCAGCAGGTCGGGGGGCGACTCCTATGGCTACACCTTC. Protein product: CASSRSGGDSYGYTF. The chain combines TRBV7-9 with TRBJ1-2; TRBD1 is a possible D gene (6 bases). The CDR3 totals 15 residues. V lost 5 bases, J lost 4 bases, and 17 bases lay in between. Germline V gene lookup returns CDR1 SEHNR and CDR2 FQNEAQ (reference sequence).

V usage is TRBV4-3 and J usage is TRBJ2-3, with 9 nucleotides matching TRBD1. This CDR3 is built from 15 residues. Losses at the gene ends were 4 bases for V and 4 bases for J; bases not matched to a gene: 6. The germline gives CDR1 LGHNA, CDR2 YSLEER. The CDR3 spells CASSPLDRGPDTQYF. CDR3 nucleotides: TGCGCCAGCAGCCCTTTGGACAGGGGCCCAGATACGCAGTATTTT.

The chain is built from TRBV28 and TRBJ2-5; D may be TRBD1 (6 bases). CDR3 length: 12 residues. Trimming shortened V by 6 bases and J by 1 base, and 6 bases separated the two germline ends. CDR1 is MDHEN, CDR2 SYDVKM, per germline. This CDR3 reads CASRQGQETQYF. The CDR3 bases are TGTGCCAGCAGACAGGGCCAAGAGACCCAGTACTTC.

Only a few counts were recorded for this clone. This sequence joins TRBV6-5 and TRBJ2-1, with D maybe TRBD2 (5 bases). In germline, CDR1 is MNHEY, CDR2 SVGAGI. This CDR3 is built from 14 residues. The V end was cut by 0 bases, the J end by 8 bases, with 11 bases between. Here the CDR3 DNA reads TGTGCCAGCAGTTACTCCCGCGCGGGCGATGAGCAGTTCTTC. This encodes CASSYSRAGDEQFF.

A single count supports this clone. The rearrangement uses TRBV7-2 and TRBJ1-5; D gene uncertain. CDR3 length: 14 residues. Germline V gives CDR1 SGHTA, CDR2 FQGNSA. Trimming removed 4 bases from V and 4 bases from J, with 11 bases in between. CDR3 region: CASSSAGGNQPQHF. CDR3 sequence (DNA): TGTGCCAGCAGCTCCGCGGGTGGTAATCAGCCCCAGCATTTT.

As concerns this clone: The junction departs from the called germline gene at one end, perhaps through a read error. CDR3 nucleotide sequence: TGCGCCAGCACCCAAGGTGGACACCGAGAAGCTTTCTTT. Protein product: CASTQGGHREAFF. This chain joins TRBV4-1 and TRBJ1-1; TRBD1 might be the D (5 bases). Germline-derived CDR1 and CDR2 are MGHRA and YSYEKL. CDR3 length equals 13 residues.

The CDR3 DNA reads as TGCAGTGCTAGAGATTCCCTCCAAGCTTTCTTT. Translated: CSARDSLQAFF. The J gene is TRBJ1-1, the V gene TRBV20-1; D remains ambiguous. The CDR3 totals 11 residues. The germline V gene has CDR1 DFQATT and CDR2 SNEGSKA (reference sequence). Trimming shortened V by 0 bases and J by 9 bases, and 8 bases separated the two germline ends.

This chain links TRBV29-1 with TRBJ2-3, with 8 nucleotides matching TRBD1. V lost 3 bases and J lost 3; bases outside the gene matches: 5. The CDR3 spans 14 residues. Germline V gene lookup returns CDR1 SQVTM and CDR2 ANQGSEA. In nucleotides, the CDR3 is TGCAGCGTTGAGTGGACAGGGTTGACAGATACGCAGTATTTT. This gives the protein CSVEWTGLTDTQYF.

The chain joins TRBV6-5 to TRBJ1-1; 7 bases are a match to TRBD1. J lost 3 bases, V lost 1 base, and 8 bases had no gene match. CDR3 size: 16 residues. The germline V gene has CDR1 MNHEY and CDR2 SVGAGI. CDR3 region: CASSYLGQSKDTEAFF. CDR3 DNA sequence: TGTGCCAGCAGTTACTTGGGACAGTCCAAGGACACTGAAGCTTTCTTT.

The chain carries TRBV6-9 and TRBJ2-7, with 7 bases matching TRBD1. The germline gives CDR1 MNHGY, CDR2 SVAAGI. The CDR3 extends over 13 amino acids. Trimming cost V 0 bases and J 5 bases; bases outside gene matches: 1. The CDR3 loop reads CASSYSGGNEQYV. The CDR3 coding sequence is TGTGCCAGCAGTTATTCAGGGGGCAACGAGCAGTACGTC.